This is a list of T cell receptor beta chains from one sample in a study of cytomegalovirus exposure and HLA in healthy donors. TCRdb's table, derived via immunoSEQ multiplex PCR, lists solely in-frame clones and lacks some. The repertoire holds under 200,000 clones, roughly four fifths seen once, with 1.5% to 2% in the top ten. What was sequenced was PBMCs. These receptors were collected from a man aged 30 to 45 in good health and CMV-seronegative. Each CDR3 is given with its conserved first and last residue. A D gene is named only where the DNA matches it firmly. Where a row states a size, it is once, few, many or the class of an expanded clone; other rows omit it.

D gene | clone size | J gene | V gene | CDR3 protein | CDR3 DNA
TRBD2 | once | TRBJ2-3 | TRBV5-1 | CASSLGLAEAFATDTQYF | TGCGCCAGCAGCTTGGGACTAGCGGAAGCTTTCGCCACAGATACGCAGTATTTT
. | . | TRBJ2-1 | TRBV27 | CASSFLNEQFF | TGTGCCAGCAGTTTTCTAAATGAGCAGTTCTTC
TRBD1 | few | TRBJ2-3 | TRBV6-4 | CASSEGQGSTDTQYF | TGTGCCAGCAGTGAGGGACAGGGTTCCACAGATACGCAGTATTTT
. | . | TRBJ1-1 | TRBV6-5 | CASSYSGTMNTEAFF | TGTGCCAGCAGTTACTCCGGGACTATGAACACTGAAGCTTTCTTT
. | . | TRBJ1-1 | TRBV25-1 | CASSELKGNGANTEAFF | TGTGCCAGCAGTGAATTAAAAGGGAATGGGGCGAACACTGAAGCTTTCTTT
. | . | TRBJ2-7 | TRBV27 | CASSLSRVHEQYF | TGTGCCAGCAGTTTATCCAGGGTCCACGAGCAGTACTTC
. | . | TRBJ2-3 | TRBV9 | CASSFRPQGSTDTQYF | TGTGCCAGCAGCTTCAGGCCCCAGGGAAGCACAGATACGCAGTATTTT
TRBD1 | . | TRBJ1-3 | TRBV6-1 | CASDRATGNTIYF | TGTGCCAGCGACAGGGCAACTGGAAACACCATATATTTT
. | . | TRBJ1-3 | TRBV28 | CASARGSGNTIYF | TGTGCCAGCGCCAGGGGCTCTGGAAACACCATATATTTT
. | few | TRBJ1-4 | TRBV5-4 | CASSSLGASEKLFF | TGTGCCAGCAGTTCTCTGGGGGCGAGTGAAAAACTGTTTTTT
. | few | TRBJ2-1 | TRBV6-5 | CASSMGRNEQFF | TGTGCCAGCAGTATGGGGCGCAATGAGCAGTTCTTC
TRBD1 | . | TRBJ1-1 | TRBV27 | CASSLWGQATEAFF | TGTGCCAGCAGTTTATGGGGACAGGCCACTGAAGCTTTCTTT
. | . | TRBJ1-4 | TRBV19 | CASSIGSAKATEKLFF | TGTGCCAGTAGTATAGGCTCGGCCAAGGCGACAGAAAAACTGTTTTTT
. | . | TRBJ2-2 | TRBV2 | CASREENTGELFF | TGTGCCAGCAGGGAGGAAAACACCGGGGAGCTGTTTTTT
TRBD1 | . | TRBJ1-4 | TRBV10-3 | CAISETGGTGEKLFF | TGTGCCATCAGTGAGACAGGGGGCACTGGCGAAAAACTGTTTTTT
. | . | TRBJ2-3 | TRBV5-4 | CASSLTGSTDTQYF | TGTGCCAGCAGCCTGACAGGAAGCACAGATACGCAGTATTTT
TRBD1 | few | TRBJ2-2 | TRBV30 | CAWSVSGGTGELFF | TGTGCCTGGAGTGTATCAGGGGGAACCGGGGAGCTGTTTTTT
TRBD2 | . | TRBJ2-1 | TRBV2 | CASGDYMTDEQFF | TGTGCCAGCGGGGACTACATGACTGATGAGCAGTTCTTC
TRBD1 | . | TRBJ1-1 | TRBV29-1 | CSVELRRGLSNTEAFF | TGCAGCGTTGAACTACGTAGGGGGCTTTCGAACACTGAAGCTTTCTTT
TRBD2 | . | TRBJ2-1 | TRBV28 | CASSLSRTSGSGEQFF | TGTGCCAGCAGTTTATCACGAACTAGCGGGAGTGGGGAGCAGTTCTTC
. | . | TRBJ1-5 | TRBV11-1 | CASSFGYF | TGTGCCAGCAGCTTCGGGTATTTT
. | . | TRBJ2-2 | TRBV29-1 | CSVDLRSGELFF | TGCAGCGTTGATTTGAGGTCCGGGGAGCTGTTTTTT
. | . | TRBJ1-2 | TRBV7-3 | CASSSPGDFGYTF | TGTGCCAGCAGCTCTCCTGGAGATTTTGGCTACACCTTC
. | once | TRBJ2-1 | TRBV5-1 | CTLARTYNEQFF | TGCACGCTAGCGAGAACCTACAATGAGCAGTTCTTC
TRBD2 | . | TRBJ2-7 | TRBV9 | CASSVASGRGYEQYF | TGTGCCAGCAGCGTAGCTAGCGGGAGGGGGTACGAGCAGTACTTC
. | . | TRBJ1-5 | TRBV2 | CASSSHGLALGNQPQHF | TGTGCCAGCAGCTCCCACGGGTTAGCACTTGGCAATCAGCCCCAGCATTTT
TRBD1 | . | TRBJ1-2 | TRBV5-4 | CASSLASGQSYGYTF | TGTGCCAGCAGCTTGGCATCGGGACAGAGCTATGGCTACACCTTC
. | . | TRBJ2-1 | TRBV9 | CASSVAPYHNEQFF | TGTGCCAGCAGCGTAGCCCCCTACCACAATGAGCAGTTCTTC
. | . | TRBJ2-2 | TRBV19 | CASTIGGGHTGELFF | TGTGCCAGTACCATAGGGGGGGGTCACACCGGGGAGCTGTTTTTT
TRBD1 | . | TRBJ2-7 | TRBV6-1 | CASSTGTGGTYEQYF | TGTGCCAGCTCGACCGGGACAGGGGGAACCTACGAGCAGTACTTC